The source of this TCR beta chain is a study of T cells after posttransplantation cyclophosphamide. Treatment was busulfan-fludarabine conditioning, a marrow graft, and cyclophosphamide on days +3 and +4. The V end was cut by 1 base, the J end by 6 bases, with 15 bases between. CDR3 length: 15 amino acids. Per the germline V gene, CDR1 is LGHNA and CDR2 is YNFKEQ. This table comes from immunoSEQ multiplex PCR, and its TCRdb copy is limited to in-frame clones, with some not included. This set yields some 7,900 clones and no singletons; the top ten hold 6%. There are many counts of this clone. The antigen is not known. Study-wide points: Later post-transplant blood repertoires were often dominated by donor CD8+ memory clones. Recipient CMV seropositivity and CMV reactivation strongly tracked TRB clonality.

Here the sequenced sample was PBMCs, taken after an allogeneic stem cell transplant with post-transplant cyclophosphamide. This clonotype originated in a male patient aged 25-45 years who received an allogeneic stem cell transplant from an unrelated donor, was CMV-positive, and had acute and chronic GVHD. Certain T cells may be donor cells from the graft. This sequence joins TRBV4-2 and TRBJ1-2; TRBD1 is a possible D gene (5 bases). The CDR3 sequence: CASSQGAQGRDGYTF. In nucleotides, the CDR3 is TGTGCCAGCAGCCAAGGCGCGCAGGGTCGGGATGGCTACACCTTC.